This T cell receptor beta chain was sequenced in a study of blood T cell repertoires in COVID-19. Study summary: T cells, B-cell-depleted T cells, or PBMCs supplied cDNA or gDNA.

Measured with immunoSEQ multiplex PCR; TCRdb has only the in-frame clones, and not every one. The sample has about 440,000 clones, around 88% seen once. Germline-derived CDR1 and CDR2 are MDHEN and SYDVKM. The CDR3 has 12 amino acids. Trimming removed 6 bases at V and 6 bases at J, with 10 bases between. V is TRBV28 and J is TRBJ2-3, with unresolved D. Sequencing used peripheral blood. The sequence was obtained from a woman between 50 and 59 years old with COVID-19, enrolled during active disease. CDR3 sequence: CASRSTPDTQYF. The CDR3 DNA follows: TGTGCCAGCAGGTCCACACCGGATACGCAGTATTTT.